Shown below are 2 T cell receptor beta chains from a single sample sequenced in a study of human T cells and chemical hapten exposure. One entry per CDR3 protein results from TCRdb running MiXCR on the RACE reads. Among some 71,000 distinct CDR3 sequences listed, more than 9.5% were seen once. The time point denotes: patch test 3, about 24 weeks after DPC sensitization. Treatment meaning: therapeutic diphenylcyclopropenone sensitization with weekly scalp DPC. The sequencing used whole blood, collected in connection with sensitization to the hapten diphenylcyclopropenone (DPC). These receptors came from a woman aged 45 to 65 with alopecia areata. Some clones in this sample may be carry-over from other donors' samples.

This clonotype was observed at least ten times. The chain carries TRBV10-3 and TRBJ2-1, with 10 positions matching TRBD2. Losses at the gene ends were 3 bases for V and 10 bases for J; bases not matched to a gene: 15. CDR1 is ENHRY, CDR2 SYGVKD, per germline. CDR3 length: 17 residues. In DNA, the CDR3 is TGTGCCATCAGTGACCTAGCGGGAGTCATAGCTGGGAAAGAGCAGTTCTTC. It yields the protein CAISDLAGVIAGKEQFF.

This clonotype was recorded many times. This rearrangement joins TRBV7-9 to TRBJ2-1, with 11 bases matching TRBD2. V was pared by 4 bases and J by 6 bases, with 5 bases of the junction left unmatched. CDR3 length: 15 amino acids. Germline V lookup: CDR1 SEHNR, CDR2 FQNEAQ (reference sequence). This CDR3 is CASSSPTSGVNEQFF. The CDR3 DNA sequence: TGTGCCAGCAGCTCTCCGACTAGCGGGGTCAATGAGCAGTTCTTC.